The clone carrying this TCR beta chain was detected only a few times. The data belong to a study of blood T cell repertoires in COVID-19. Study in general: The United States, Italy and Spain were the sources of the acute and convalescent COVID-19 samples. Sample material is recorded as cDNA or gDNA derived from T cells, B-cell-depleted T cells, or PBMCs.

Looked up from germline, CDR1 is SEHNR and CDR2 is FQNEAQ (reference sequence). The CDR3 loop spans 15 amino acids. The V and J ends lost 4 bases and 4 bases respectively, with 16 bases between them. Original processing methods: Estimated nucleated cell counts came from reference gene primer amplification. Data came from immunoSEQ multiplex PCR; TCRdb stores just in-frame clones and leaves some out. From that table come the V and J calls and clone size; the DNA was used to work out D and trimming. The top ten clones hold under 5% of a sample with about 120,000 clones, around three quarters of them seen once.

The receptor's source is a woman of 80 years or more with acute or convalescent COVID-19. Sequences were obtained from peripheral blood. The rearrangement joins TRBV7-9 to TRBJ1-1; no firm D call. The DNA for the CDR3 is TGTGCCAGCAGCTCCGGCGTCGGGAGCCCCACTGAAGCTTTCTTT. This codes for CASSSGVGSPTEAFF.